This TCR beta chain derives from a study of T cell responses to AZD1222 COVID-19 vaccine. Study conclusions and caveats: Nearly half of spike-specific TCRs reportedly go after variant regions that carry no mutations.

Remarks on this clone: Its specificity is not known.

This CDR3 is 12 amino acids long. Unmatched junction bases numbered 7, after V lost 5 bases and J lost 11 bases. This table comes from immunoSEQ multiplex PCR, and its TCRdb copy is limited to in-frame clones, with some not included. The sample records around 120,000 clones, approximately 84% being singletons. This chain joins TRBV12-3 or TRBV12-4 and TRBJ1-1; 8 positions match TRBD1. This sequence was found in an adult in good health. Sample: peripheral blood, taken on day 0 of AZD1222 vaccination. The CDR3 is CASSPGQGNAFF. The DNA of the CDR3 is TGTGCCAGCAGTCCAGGACAGGGAAACGCTTTCTTT.